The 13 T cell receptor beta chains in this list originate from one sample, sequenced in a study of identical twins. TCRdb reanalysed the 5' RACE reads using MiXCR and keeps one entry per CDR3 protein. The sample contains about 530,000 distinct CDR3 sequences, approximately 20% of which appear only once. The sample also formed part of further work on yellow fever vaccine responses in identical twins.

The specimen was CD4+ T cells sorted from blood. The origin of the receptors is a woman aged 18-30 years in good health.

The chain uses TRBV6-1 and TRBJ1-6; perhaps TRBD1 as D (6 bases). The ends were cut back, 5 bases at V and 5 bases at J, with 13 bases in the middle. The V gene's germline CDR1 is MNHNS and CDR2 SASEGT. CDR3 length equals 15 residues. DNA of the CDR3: TGTGCCAGCAGTCAACGGGACACCGATAATTCACCCCTCCACTTT. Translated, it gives CASSQRDTDNSPLHF.

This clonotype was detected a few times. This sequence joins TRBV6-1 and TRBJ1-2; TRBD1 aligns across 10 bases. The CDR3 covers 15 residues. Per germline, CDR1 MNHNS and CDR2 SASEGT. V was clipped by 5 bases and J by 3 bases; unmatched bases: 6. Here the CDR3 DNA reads TGTGCCAGCAGTCCCCCGGGACAGGGGTACTATGGCTACACCTTC. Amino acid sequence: CASSPPGQGYYGYTF.

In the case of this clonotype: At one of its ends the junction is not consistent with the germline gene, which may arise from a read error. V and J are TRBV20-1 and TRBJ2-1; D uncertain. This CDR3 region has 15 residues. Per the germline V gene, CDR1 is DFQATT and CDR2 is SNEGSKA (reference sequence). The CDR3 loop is CCASPGSFSYNEQFF. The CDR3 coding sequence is TGCTGTGCTTCCCCCGGATCCTTCTCCTACAATGAGCAGTTCTTC.

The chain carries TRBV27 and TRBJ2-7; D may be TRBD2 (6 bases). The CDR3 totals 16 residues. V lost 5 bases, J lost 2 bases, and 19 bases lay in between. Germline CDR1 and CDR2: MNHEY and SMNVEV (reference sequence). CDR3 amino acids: CASSPVRGAGPYEQYF. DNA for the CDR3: TGTGCCAGCAGTCCGGTTAGGGGAGCGGGCCCCTACGAGCAGTACTTC.

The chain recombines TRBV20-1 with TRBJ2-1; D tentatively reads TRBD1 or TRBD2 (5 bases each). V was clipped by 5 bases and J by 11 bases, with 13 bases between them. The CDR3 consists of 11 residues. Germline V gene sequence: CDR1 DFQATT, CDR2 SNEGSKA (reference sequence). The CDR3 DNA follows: TGCAGTGCTGGGATGGGACCCCAGCAGTTCTTC. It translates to CSAGMGPQQFF.

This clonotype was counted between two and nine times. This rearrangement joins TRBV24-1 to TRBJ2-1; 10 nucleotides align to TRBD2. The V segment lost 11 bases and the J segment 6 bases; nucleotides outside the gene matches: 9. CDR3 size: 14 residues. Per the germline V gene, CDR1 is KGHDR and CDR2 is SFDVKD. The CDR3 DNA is TGTGCCAGCTCCACTAGCGGGATCCTCAATGAGCAGTTCTTC. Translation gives CASSTSGILNEQFF.

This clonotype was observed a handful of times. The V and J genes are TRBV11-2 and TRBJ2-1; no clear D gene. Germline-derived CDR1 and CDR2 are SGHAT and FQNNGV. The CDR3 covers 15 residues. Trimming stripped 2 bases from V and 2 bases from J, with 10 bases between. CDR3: CASSLLWLTYNEQFF. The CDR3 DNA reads TGTGCCAGCAGCTTATTATGGCTAACCTACAATGAGCAGTTCTTC. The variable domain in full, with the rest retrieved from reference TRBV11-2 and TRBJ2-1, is EAGVAQSPRYKIIEKRQSVAFWCNPISGHATLYWYQQILGQGPKLLIQFQNNGVVDDSQLPKDRFSAERLKGVDSTLKIQPAKLEDSAVYLCASSLLWLTYNEQFFGPGTRLTVL.

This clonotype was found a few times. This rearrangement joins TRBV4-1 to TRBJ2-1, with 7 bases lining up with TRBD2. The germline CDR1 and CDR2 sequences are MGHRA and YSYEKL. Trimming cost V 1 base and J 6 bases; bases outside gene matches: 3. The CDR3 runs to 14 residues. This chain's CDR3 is CASSQGGGSNEQFF. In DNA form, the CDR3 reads TGCGCCAGCAGCCAAGGGGGGGGGAGCAATGAGCAGTTCTTC.

CDR3 in amino acids: CASSPASASIEQFF. Here the CDR3 DNA reads TGTGCCAGCTCACCAGCTAGCGCTTCGATAGAGCAGTTCTTC. The J gene is TRBJ2-1, the V gene TRBV18; D possibly corresponds to TRBD2 (6 bases). V was shortened by 2 bases and J by 10 bases, with 15 bases between the two germline ends. Per germline, CDR1 KGHSH and CDR2 LQKENI. The CDR3 totals 14 residues.

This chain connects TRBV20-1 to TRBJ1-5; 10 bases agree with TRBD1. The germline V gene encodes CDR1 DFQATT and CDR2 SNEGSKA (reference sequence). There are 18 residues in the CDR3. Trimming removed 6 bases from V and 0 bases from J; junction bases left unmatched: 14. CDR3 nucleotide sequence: TGCAGTGCCCCCCCCGGGACAGGGGCACATTATAGCAATCAGCCCCAGCATTTT. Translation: CSAPPGTGAHYSNQPQHF.

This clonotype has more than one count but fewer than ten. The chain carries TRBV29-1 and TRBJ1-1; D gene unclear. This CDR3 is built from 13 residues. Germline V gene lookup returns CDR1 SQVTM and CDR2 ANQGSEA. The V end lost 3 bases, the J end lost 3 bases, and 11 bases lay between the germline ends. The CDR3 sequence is CSVDRGGYTEAFF. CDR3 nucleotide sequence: TGCAGCGTTGACCGGGGAGGGTACACTGAAGCTTTCTTT.

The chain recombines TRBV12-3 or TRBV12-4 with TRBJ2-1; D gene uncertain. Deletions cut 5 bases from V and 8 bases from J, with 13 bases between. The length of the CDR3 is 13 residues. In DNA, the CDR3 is TGTGCCAGCAGTCTCGAAAACGCGGATGAGCAGTTCTTC. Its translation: CASSLENADEQFF.

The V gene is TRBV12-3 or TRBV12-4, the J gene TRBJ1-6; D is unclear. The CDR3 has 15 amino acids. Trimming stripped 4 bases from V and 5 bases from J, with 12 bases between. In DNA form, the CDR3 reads TGTGCCAGCAGTTACCTGCTCCGTGATAATTCACCCCTCCACTTT. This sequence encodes CASSYLLRDNSPLHF.